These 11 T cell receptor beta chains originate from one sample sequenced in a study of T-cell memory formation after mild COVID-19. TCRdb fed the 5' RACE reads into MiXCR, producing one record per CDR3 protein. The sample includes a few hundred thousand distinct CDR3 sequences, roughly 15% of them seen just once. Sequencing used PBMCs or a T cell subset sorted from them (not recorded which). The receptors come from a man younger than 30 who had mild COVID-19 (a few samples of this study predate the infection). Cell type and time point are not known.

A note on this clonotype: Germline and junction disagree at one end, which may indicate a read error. CDR3 DNA: TGTGCCACCAGCTTCCGGCGGCGCGATGAGCAGTTCTTC. Protein product: CATSFRRRDEQFF. V gene TRBV7-2 combines with J gene TRBJ2-1; D uncertain. The length of the CDR3 is 13 residues. The germline gives CDR1 SGHTA, CDR2 FQGNSA.

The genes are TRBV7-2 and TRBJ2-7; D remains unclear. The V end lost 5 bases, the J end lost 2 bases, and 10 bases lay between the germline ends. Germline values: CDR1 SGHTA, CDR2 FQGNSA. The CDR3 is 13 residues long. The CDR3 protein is CASSADRAYEQYF. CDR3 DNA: TGTGCCAGCAGCGCGGACCGAGCCTACGAGCAGTACTTC. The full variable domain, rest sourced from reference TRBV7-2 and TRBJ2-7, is GAGVSQSPSNKVTEKGKDVELRCDPISGHTALYWYRQSLGQGLEFLIYFQGNSAPDKSGLPSDRFSAERTGGSVSTLTIQRTQQEDSAVYLCASSADRAYEQYFGPGTRLTVT.

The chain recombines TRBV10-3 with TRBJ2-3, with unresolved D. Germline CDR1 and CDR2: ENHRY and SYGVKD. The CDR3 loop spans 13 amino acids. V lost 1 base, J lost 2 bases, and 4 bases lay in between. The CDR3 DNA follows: TGTGCCATCAGTGAGTTCTCCACAGATACGCAGTATTTT. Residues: CAISEFSTDTQYF.

The CDR3 DNA reads TGTGCCAGCAGCCCTACCAACCTGGGGGTCGAGCAGTACTTC. Its protein is CASSPTNLGVEQYF. V is TRBV7-2 and J is TRBJ2-7, with D perhaps matching TRBD1 or TRBD2 (5 bases each). The V gene lost 5 bases and the J gene lost 6 bases, with 17 bases spanning the gap. Germline values: CDR1 SGHTA, CDR2 FQGNSA. The CDR3 consists of 14 residues. The complete variable domain, with remaining parts taken from reference TRBV7-2 and TRBJ2-7, reads GAGVSQSPSNKVTEKGKDVELRCDPISGHTALYWYRQSLGQGLEFLIYFQGNSAPDKSGLPSDRFSAERTGGSVSTLTIQRTQQEDSAVYLCASSPTNLGVEQYFGPGTRLTVT.

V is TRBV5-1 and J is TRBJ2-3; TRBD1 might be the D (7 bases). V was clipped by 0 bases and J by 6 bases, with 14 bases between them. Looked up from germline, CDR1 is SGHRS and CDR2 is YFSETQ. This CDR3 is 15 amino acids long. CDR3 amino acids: CASSLVEGAGDTQYF. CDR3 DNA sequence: TGCGCCAGCAGCTTGGTGGAGGGGGCTGGGGATACGCAGTATTTT.

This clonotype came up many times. CDR3 bases: TGTGCCAGCAGCCCCCGGGACAGACTAAACACTGAAGCTTTCTTT. Translated, it gives CASSPRDRLNTEAFF. The rearrangement joins TRBV9 to TRBJ1-1; 7 bases are shared with TRBD1. This CDR3 has 15 residues. Per germline, CDR1 SGDLS and CDR2 YYNGEE. Trimming removed 4 bases from V and 2 bases from J; junction bases left unmatched: 8.

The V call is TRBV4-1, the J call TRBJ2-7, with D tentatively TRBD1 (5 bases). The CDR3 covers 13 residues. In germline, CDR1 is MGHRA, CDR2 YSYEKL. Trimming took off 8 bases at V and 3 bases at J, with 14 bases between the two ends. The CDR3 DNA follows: TGCGCCAGCGCCATCAGGGTAGACTACGAGCAGTACGTC. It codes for CASAIRVDYEQYV.

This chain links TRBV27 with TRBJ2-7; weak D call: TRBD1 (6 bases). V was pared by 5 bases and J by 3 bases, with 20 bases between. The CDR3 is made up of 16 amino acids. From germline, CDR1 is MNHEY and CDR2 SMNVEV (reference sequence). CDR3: CASSALTTTGVYEQYV. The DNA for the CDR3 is TGTGCCAGCAGTGCCCTAACGACGACAGGAGTCTACGAGCAGTACGTC.

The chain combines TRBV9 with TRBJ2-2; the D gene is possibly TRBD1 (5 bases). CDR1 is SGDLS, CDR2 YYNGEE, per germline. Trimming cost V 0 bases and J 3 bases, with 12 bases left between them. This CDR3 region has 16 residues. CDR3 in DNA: TGTGCCAGCAGCGTAGTGTCAGGACACTACACCGGGGAGCTGTTTTTT. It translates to CASSVVSGHYTGELFF.

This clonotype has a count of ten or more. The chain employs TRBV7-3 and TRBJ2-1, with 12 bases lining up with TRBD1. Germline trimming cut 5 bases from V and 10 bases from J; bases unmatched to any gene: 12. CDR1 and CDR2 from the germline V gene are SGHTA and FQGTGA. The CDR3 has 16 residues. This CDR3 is CASSPIPGQGAREQFF. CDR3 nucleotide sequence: TGTGCCAGCAGCCCCATCCCGGGACAGGGGGCTCGGGAGCAGTTCTTC.

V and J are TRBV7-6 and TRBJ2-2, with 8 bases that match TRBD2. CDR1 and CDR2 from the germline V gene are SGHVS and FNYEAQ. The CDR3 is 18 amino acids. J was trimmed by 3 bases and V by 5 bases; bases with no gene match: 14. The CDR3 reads CASSPNSGAGVHTGELFF. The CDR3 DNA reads TGTGCCAGCAGCCCCAATAGTGGAGCGGGGGTCCACACCGGGGAGCTGTTTTTT.